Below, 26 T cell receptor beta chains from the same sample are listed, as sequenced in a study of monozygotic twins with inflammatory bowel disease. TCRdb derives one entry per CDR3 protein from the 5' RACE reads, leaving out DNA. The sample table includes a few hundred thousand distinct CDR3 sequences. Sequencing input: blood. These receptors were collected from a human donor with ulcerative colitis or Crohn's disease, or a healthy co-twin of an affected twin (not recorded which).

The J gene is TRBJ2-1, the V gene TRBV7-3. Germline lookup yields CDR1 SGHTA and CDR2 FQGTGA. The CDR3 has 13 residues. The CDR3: CASSVDTYNEQFF.

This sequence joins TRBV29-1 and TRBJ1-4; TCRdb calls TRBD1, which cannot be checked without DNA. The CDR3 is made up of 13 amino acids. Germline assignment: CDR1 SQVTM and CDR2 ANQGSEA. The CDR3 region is CSANLQANEKLFF.

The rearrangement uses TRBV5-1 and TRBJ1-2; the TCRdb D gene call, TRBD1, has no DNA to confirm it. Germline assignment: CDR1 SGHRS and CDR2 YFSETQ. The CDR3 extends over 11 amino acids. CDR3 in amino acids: CASSSRQVQTF.

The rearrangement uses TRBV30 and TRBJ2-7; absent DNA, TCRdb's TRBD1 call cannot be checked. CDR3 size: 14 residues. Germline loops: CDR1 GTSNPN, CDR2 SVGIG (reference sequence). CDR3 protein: CAWSLAAPVDEQYF.

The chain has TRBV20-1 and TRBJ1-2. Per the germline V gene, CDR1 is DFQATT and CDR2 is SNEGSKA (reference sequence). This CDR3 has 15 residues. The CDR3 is CSARDRQSPNYGYTF.

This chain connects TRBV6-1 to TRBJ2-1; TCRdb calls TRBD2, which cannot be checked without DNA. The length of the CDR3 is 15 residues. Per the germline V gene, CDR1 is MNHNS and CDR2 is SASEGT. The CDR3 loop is CASSPSGTYNNEQFF.

CDR3 residues: CATSPTGLSTGELFF. This sequence joins TRBV24-1 and TRBJ2-2; TCRdb outputs TRBD1, but without DNA this stays unchecked. The germline V gene encodes CDR1 KGHDR and CDR2 SFDVKD. The CDR3 is made up of 15 amino acids.

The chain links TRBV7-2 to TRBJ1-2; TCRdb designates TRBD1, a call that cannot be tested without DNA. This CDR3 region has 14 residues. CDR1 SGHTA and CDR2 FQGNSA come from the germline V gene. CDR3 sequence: CASSKRTGMHGYTF.

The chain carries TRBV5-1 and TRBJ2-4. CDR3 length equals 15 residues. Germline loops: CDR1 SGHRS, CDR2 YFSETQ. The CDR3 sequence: CASSLEWRSGNIQYF.

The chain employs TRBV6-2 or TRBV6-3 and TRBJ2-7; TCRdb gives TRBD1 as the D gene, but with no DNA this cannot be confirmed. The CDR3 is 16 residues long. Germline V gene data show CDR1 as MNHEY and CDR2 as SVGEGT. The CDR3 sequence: CASENPWGQTSYEQYF.

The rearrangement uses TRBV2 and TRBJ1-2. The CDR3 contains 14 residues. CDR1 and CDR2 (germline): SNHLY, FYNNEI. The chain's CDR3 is CASSPTREGVGYTF.

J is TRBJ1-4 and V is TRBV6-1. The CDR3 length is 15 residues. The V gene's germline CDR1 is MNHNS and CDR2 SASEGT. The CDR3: CASSEAGRSNEKLFF.

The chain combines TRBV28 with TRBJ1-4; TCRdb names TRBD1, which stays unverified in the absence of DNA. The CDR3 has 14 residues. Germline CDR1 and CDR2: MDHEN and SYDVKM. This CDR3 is CASGTGPGGEKLFF. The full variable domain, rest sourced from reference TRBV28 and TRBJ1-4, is DVKVTQSSRYLVKRTGEKVFLECVQDMDHENMFWYRQDPGLGLRLIYFSYDVKMKEKGDIPEGYSVSREKKERFSLILESASTNQTSMYLCASGTGPGGEKLFFGSGTQLSVL.

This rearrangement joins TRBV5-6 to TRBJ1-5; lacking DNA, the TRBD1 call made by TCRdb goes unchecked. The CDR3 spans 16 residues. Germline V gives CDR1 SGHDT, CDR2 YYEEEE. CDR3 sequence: CASSSQNRVSNQPQHF.

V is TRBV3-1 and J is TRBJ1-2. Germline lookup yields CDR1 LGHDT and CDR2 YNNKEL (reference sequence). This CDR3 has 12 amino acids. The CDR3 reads CASSQSVYGYTF.

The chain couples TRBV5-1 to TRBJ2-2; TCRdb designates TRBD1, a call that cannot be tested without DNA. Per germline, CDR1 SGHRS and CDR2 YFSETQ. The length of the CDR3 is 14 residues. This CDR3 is CASSQGTNTGELFF.

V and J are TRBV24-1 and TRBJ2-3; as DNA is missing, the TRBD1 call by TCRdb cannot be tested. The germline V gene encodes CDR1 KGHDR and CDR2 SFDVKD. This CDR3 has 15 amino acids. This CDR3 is CATSNRDRLTDTQYF.

CDR3: CASSLARTSFHEQYF. The rearrangement uses TRBV12-3 or TRBV12-4 and TRBJ2-7; the TCRdb D gene call, TRBD2, has no DNA to confirm it. This CDR3 has 15 amino acids.

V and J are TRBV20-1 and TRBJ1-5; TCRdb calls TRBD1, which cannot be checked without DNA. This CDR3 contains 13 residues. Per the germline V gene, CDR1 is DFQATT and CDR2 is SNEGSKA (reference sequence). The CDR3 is CSASGTRNQPQHF.

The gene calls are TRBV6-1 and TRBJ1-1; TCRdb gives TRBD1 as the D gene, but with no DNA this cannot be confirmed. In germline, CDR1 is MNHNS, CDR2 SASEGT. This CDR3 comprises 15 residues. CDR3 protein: CASTPFFSGNTEAFF.

CDR3 protein: CAWRRGERYEQYF. The chain has TRBV30 and TRBJ2-7. Germline V CDR1 and CDR2: GTSNPN, SVGIG (reference sequence). This CDR3 comprises 13 residues.

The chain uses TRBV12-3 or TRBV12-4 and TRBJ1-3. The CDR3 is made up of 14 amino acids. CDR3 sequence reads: CASTTSDSASAIYF.

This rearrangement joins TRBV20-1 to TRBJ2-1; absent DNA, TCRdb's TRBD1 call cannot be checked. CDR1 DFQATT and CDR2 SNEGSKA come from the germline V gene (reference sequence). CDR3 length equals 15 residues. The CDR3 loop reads CSARGAGREYNEQFF.

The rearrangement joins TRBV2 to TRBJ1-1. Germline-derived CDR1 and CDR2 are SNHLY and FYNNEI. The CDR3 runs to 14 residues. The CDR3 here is CASSVQIQNTEAFF.

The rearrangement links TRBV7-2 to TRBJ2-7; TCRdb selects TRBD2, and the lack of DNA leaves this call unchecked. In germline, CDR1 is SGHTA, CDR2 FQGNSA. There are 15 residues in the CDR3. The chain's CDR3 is CASSLAIKSAGEQYF.

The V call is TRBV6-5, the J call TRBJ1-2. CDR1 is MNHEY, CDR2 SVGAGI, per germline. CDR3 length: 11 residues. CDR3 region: CASSGPEGYTF.